The table lists the clone carrying this T cell receptor beta chain with a few counts. Its target is not known. The PCR was carried out with 60 Vbeta primers and 13 Jbeta primers. The data were produced by immunoSEQ multiplex PCR, yet TCRdb's version contains in-frame clones alone and is incomplete. Of 55,000 to 80,000 clones listed, roughly 78% are singletons. The sample is drawn from a study of cytomegalovirus exposure and HLA in healthy donors. Germline values: CDR1 MNHEY, CDR2 SVGAGI. The CDR3 extends over 12 amino acids. J gave up 5 bases and V 11 bases, and 7 bases lay outside the gene matches. Broader study findings: As a later analysis showed, a missense DCLRE1C variant was linked to trimming of TCR beta V- and J-genes.

The specimen was PBMCs. This rearrangement joins TRBV6-5 to TRBJ1-2, with 8 bases fitting TRBD1. The clonotype was recovered from a man in his forties or fifties in good health and CMV-seronegative. DNA for the CDR3: TGTGCCTCCGGACAGGGAGCGTATGGCTACACCTTC. Translating gives CASGQGAYGYTF.